This TCR beta chain was sequenced in a study of Tregs in tolerant kidney transplant recipients. Repertoires were generated with immunoSEQ multiplex PCR, while TCRdb's copy carries only in-frame clones and drops some. In the table there are 60,000 to 70,000 clones, roughly 92% of which are singletons. V was shortened by 3 bases and J by 6 bases, with 15 bases between the two germline ends. CDR1 and CDR2 from the germline V gene are MNHEY and SMNVEV (reference sequence). CDR3 size: 14 residues. Study-level points and caveats: This study did not directly address biological reproducibility.

Notes on this clone: As yet, its antigen is unknown.

The sample in question was CD8+ T cells from blood, obtained before the transplant. This receptor was taken from a human donor who received a combined kidney and bone marrow transplant. The rearrangement joins TRBV27 to TRBJ2-7; possible D gene TRBD1, 5 bases. CDR3 amino acids: CASSFNRSPLEQYF. The CDR3 DNA reads TGTGCCAGCAGTTTTAACAGGAGCCCTCTCGAGCAGTACTTC.